A selection of T cell receptor beta chains follows, all from one sample in a study of radiation and T cells in renal cell carcinoma. Only in-frame clones appear in the TCRdb table, and some are missing; sequencing was by immunoSEQ multiplex PCR. Among almost 50,000 clones listed, 80% were seen once. The sequences come from blood, collected from a patient whose treatment included radiotherapy and nephrectomy. Receptor source: a woman in her 70s with renal cell carcinoma. Each CDR3 is given with its conserved first and last residue. D genes are given only for firm matches. Size is omitted from some rows. Given values are once, few, many or a class for expanded clones.

J gene: TRBJ2-5
V gene: TRBV5-6
clone size: .
D gene: .
CDR3 protein: CASSFGDRETQYF
CDR3 DNA: TGTGCCAGCAGCTTTGGCGACAGAGAGACCCAGTACTTC

J gene: TRBJ1-2
V gene: TRBV5-6
clone size: few
D gene: .
CDR3 protein: CASSFFDGGEIYGYTF
CDR3 DNA: TGTGCCAGCAGCTTCTTCGACGGGGGAGAAATCTATGGCTACACCTTC

J gene: TRBJ2-7
V gene: TRBV9
clone size: .
D gene: TRBD2
CDR3 protein: CASSVAGGVGEQYF
CDR3 DNA: TGTGCCAGCAGCGTAGCGGGAGGGGTCGGCGAGCAGTACTTC

J gene: TRBJ2-4
V gene: TRBV10-3
clone size: .
D gene: .
CDR3 protein: CAISERGIIQYF
CDR3 DNA: TGTGCCATCAGTGAGCGAGGTATCATTCAGTACTTC

J gene: TRBJ1-2
V gene: TRBV4-1
clone size: .
D gene: .
CDR3 protein: CASSQEPGLNYGYTF
CDR3 DNA: TGCGCCAGCAGCCAAGAACCAGGGCTTAACTATGGCTACACCTTC

J gene: TRBJ2-2
V gene: TRBV19
clone size: .
D gene: .
CDR3 protein: CASSIVGTGELFF
CDR3 DNA: TGTGCCAGTAGTATAGTTGGCACCGGGGAGCTGTTTTTT

J gene: TRBJ1-5
V gene: TRBV6-1
clone size: once
D gene: .
CDR3 protein: CASSGDGNQLEHF
CDR3 DNA: TGTGCCAGCAGTGGGGACGGTAATCAGCTCGAGCATTTT

J gene: TRBJ2-4
V gene: TRBV27
clone size: .
D gene: TRBD1
CDR3 protein: CASRRKGAVVNIQYF
CDR3 DNA: TGTGCCAGCAGGAGGAAGGGGGCCGTGGTTAACATTCAGTACTTC

J gene: TRBJ1-2
V gene: TRBV5-5
clone size: .
D gene: TRBD1
CDR3 protein: CASSLDRGQHGYTF
CDR3 DNA: TGTGCCAGCAGCTTGGACAGGGGGCAGCATGGCTACACCTTC

J gene: TRBJ2-3
V gene: TRBV6-6
clone size: .
D gene: TRBD2
CDR3 protein: CASRGTSSASDTQYF
CDR3 DNA: TGTGCCAGCAGAGGGACTAGCAGTGCCTCAGATACGCAGTATTTT

J gene: TRBJ1-1
V gene: TRBV27
clone size: .
D gene: .
CDR3 protein: CASSPRMNTEAFF
CDR3 DNA: TGTGCCAGCAGTCCCCGTATGAACACTGAAGCTTTCTTT

J gene: TRBJ2-1
V gene: TRBV4-3
clone size: many
D gene: TRBD2
CDR3 protein: CASSQAGLAGEQFF
CDR3 DNA: TGCGCCAGCAGCCAAGCAGGACTAGCGGGAGAGCAGTTCTTC

J gene: TRBJ2-1
V gene: TRBV6-5
clone size: .
D gene: TRBD2
CDR3 protein: CASSSSGWFYNEQFF
CDR3 DNA: TGTGCCAGCAGTTCTAGCGGTTGGTTCTACAATGAGCAGTTCTTC

J gene: TRBJ2-7
V gene: TRBV7-6
clone size: once
D gene: TRBD2
CDR3 protein: CASSLGTSGNHYEQYF
CDR3 DNA: TGTGCCAGCAGCTTAGGGACTAGCGGGAACCATTACGAGCAGTACTTC

J gene: TRBJ2-1
V gene: TRBV4-1
clone size: .
D gene: .
CDR3 protein: CASSSILTSSYNEQFF
CDR3 DNA: TGCGCCAGCAGCTCTATCTTGACTAGCTCCTACAATGAGCAGTTCTTC

J gene: TRBJ2-5
V gene: TRBV29-1
clone size: .
D gene: .
CDR3 protein: CSVDSGGRETQYF
CDR3 DNA: TGCAGCGTTGATTCAGGGGGGCGCGAGACCCAGTACTTC